The T cell receptor (beta chain) under discussion was sequenced for a study of blood T cells in healthy people across ages. Study-wide results and caveats: The unknown donor CMV status may have confounded expanded clonotype changes. Roughly linear age-related decline in beta diversity appeared, significant by age roughly 40.

The CDR3 sequence is 15 residues long. V trimming: 6 bases; J trimming: 0 bases; junction bases outside the gene matches: 4. The second PCR ran about 6 to 12 cycles with a sample-barcoded 5' primer and J-beta primers. One entry per CDR3 protein results from TCRdb running MiXCR on the 5' RACE reads. The data show hundreds of thousands of distinct CDR3 sequences, nearly 60% seen once. Regarding this clonotype: Antigen specificity is unknown.

Samples had at least 6.5 million PBMCs isolated from them. The specimen sequenced was blood. This sequence joins TRBV12-3 or TRBV12-4 and TRBJ2-4; 8 nucleotides line up with TRBD2. This sequence originates from a man aged 30 to 39 in good health. CDR3 amino acids: CASSISGVAKNIQYF. Written as DNA, the CDR3 is TGTGCCAGCAGCATTAGCGGGGTAGCCAAAAACATTCAGTACTTC.